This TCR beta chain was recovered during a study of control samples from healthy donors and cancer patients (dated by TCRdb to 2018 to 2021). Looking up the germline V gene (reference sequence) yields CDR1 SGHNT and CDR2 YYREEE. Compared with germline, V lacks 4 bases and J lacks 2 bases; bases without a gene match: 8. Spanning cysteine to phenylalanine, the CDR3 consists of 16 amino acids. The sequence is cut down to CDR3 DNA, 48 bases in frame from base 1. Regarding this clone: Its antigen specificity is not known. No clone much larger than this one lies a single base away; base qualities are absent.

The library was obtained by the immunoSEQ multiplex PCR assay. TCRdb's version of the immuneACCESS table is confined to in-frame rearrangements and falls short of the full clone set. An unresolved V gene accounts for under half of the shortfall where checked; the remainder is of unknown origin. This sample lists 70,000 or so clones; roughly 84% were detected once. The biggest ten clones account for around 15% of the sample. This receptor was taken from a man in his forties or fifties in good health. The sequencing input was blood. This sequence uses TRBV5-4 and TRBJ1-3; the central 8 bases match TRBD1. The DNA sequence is TGTGCCAGCAGCGCCGGACAGGGAATAACTGGAAACACCATATATTTT. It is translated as CASSAGQGITGNTIYF.